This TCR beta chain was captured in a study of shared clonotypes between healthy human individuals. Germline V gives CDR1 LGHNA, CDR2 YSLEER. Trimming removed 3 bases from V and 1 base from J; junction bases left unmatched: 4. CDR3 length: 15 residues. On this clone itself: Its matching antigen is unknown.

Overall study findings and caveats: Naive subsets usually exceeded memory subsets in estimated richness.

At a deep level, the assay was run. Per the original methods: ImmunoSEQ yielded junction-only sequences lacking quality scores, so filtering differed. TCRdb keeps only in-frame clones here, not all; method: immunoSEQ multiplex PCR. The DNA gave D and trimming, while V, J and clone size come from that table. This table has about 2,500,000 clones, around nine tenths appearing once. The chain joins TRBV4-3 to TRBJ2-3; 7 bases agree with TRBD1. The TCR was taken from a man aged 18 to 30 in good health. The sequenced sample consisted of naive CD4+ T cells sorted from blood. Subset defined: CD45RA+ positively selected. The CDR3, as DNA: TGCGCCAGCAGCCAGGAAGACAGGGGCACAGATACGCAGTATTTT. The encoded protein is CASSQEDRGTDTQYF.